Listed here are 28 T cell receptor beta chains from one sample, sequenced in a study of T cells after yellow fever vaccination (dated by TCRdb to about 2019). Reading the label with the study, this specimen's treatment or condition is: live attenuated yellow fever vaccine strain. The library was prepared using 5' RACE. Sequencer: Illumina HiSeq 2500. TCRdb ran its own pipeline on the public reads, namely fastp trimming at Q25 and MiXCR clone calling, and kept in-frame beta chains. Every distinct CDR3 protein forms one entry, paired with its most common genes and DNA. Counted in this sample were just under 600,000 distinct CDR3 sequences; about 13% of them appeared once. Over 11% of the sample is taken by the ten largest. Here the sequenced sample was PBMCs, taken on the day of the yellow fever booster vaccination. The source is a man aged 25-45 years who received the YFV17D yellow fever vaccine.

This clonotype was picked up a small number of times. The rearrangement joins TRBV20-1 to TRBJ1-3, with TRBD1 as a possible D gene (6 bases). This CDR3 comprises 13 residues. Germline V CDR1 and CDR2: DFQATT, SNEGSKA (reference sequence). The CDR3: CSAGTNSGNTIYF. CDR3 DNA: TGCAGCGCAGGGACAAACTCTGGAAACACCATATATTTT.

In its sample, this clonotype was seen a few times. The chain carries TRBV7-3 and TRBJ2-1; 7 bases are shared with TRBD2. The CDR3 covers 16 residues. With V trimmed by 1 base and J by 4 bases, 7 bases remained unmatched. Germline assignment: CDR1 SGHTA and CDR2 FQGTGA. CDR3 region: CASSLMGGRSYNEQFF. The CDR3 DNA is TGTGCCAGCAGCTTAATGGGCGGGAGATCTTACAATGAGCAGTTCTTC.

The chain employs TRBV5-1 and TRBJ2-2, with a weak D call TRBD1 (7 bases). Germline V lookup: CDR1 SGHRS, CDR2 YFSETQ. This CDR3 is built from 16 residues. Trimming left V 4 bases short and J 3 bases short, with 16 bases between. CDR3 loop: CASSPEAGGYTGELFF. CDR3 coding DNA: TGCGCCAGCAGCCCGGAGGCAGGGGGGTACACCGGGGAGCTGTTTTTT.

V and J are TRBV5-4 and TRBJ2-4; unclear D gene. Germline loops: CDR1 SGHNT, CDR2 YYREEE (reference sequence). The V end was cut by 2 bases, the J end by 0 bases, with 24 bases between. The CDR3 length is 20 residues. The CDR3 spells CASSFSPLVASKRAKNIQYF. The CDR3 DNA follows: TGTGCCAGCAGCTTCTCACCCCTAGTGGCGTCCAAGAGAGCCAAAAACATTCAGTACTTC.

This clonotype was detected only a few times. The chain couples TRBV10-1 to TRBJ2-5; D is ambiguous. Germline-derived CDR1 and CDR2 are WNHNN and SYGVQD (reference sequence). V lost 2 bases, J lost 3 bases, and 7 bases lay in between. This CDR3 is built from 13 residues. CDR3 amino acids: CASSENVEETQYF. The CDR3 DNA follows: TGCGCCAGCAGTGAGAATGTGGAAGAGACCCAGTACTTC.

The chain links TRBV25-1 to TRBJ2-7; TRBD1 is a possible D gene (6 bases). Germline CDR1 reads MGHDK; CDR2 reads SYGVNS. This CDR3 contains 16 residues. V was clipped by 2 bases and J by 2 bases, with 16 bases between them. The CDR3 bases are TGTGCCAGCAGTGAACCCGGACAGATAAGAACCTACGAGCAGTACTTC. It codes for CASSEPGQIRTYEQYF.

This clonotype was counted ten times or more. The V call is TRBV12-3 or TRBV12-4, the J call TRBJ2-2; a possible D gene is TRBD2 (6 bases). The CDR3 loop spans 13 amino acids. Trimming pared 3 bases from V and 6 bases from J, leaving 8 bases between. As DNA, the CDR3 is TGTGCCAGCAGTTTGCGGGGTCCCGGGGAGCTGTTTTTT. Amino acid sequence: CASSLRGPGELFF.

This clonotype has just a few counts. This chain links TRBV20-1 with TRBJ1-1, with D possibly being TRBD1 (6 bases). The CDR3 runs to 13 residues. The V gene's germline CDR1 is DFQATT and CDR2 SNEGSKA (reference sequence). V gave up 8 bases and J gave up 11 bases, with 24 bases separating them. The CDR3 loop is CSHSGQSEVEAFF. CDR3 bases: TGCAGTCATTCCGGACAGTCGGAGGTTGAGGCTTTCTTT.

The chain links TRBV7-2 to TRBJ2-7; possible D gene TRBD2, 5 bases. Germline V gene sequence: CDR1 SGHTA, CDR2 FQGNSA. V lost 6 bases, J lost 0 bases, and 9 bases lay in between. The CDR3 is 13 residues long. CDR3 loop: CASRRVDSYEQYF. The DNA of the CDR3 is TGTGCCAGCAGGCGGGTCGACTCCTACGAGCAGTACTTC.

This clonotype was picked up a small number of times. The rearrangement uses TRBV10-2 and TRBJ2-7; a weak D match, TRBD2 (6 bases). Per the germline V gene, CDR1 is WSHSY and CDR2 is SAAADI. Deletions cut 8 bases from V and 2 bases from J, with 13 bases between. CDR3 length: 13 residues. The CDR3 here is CASLDPSAYEQYF. CDR3 in DNA: TGCGCCAGCCTGGATCCTAGCGCCTACGAGCAGTACTTC.

The chain recombines TRBV6-2 or TRBV6-3 with TRBJ2-7; TRBD2 matches at 7 bases. After removal of 8 bases from V and 2 bases from J, the junction contained 9 bases not matched to a gene. CDR3 length equals 14 residues. CDR1 is MNHEY and CDR2 is SVGEGT in the germline V gene. The CDR3 loop is CASGHPGLTYEQYF. The CDR3 DNA follows: TGTGCCAGCGGTCATCCGGGACTAACCTACGAGCAGTACTTC.

The chain carries TRBV7-9 and TRBJ1-2; D is undetermined. The ends were cut back, 4 bases at V and 8 bases at J, with 8 bases in the middle. Germline lookup yields CDR1 SEHNR and CDR2 FQNEAQ (reference sequence). CDR3 size: 11 residues. Written as DNA, the CDR3 is TGTGCCAGCAGCTACGGATGGGGCTACACCTTC. Its protein product is CASSYGWGYTF.

The chain uses TRBV5-1 and TRBJ2-3, with D uncertain. Germline CDR1 and CDR2: SGHRS and YFSETQ. The V gene lost 0 bases and the J gene lost 4 bases, with 9 bases spanning the gap. The CDR3 is 14 amino acids. The CDR3 sequence: CASSLDSRADTQYF. The CDR3 coding sequence is TGCGCCAGCAGCTTGGACTCAAGAGCAGATACGCAGTATTTT.

The chain has TRBV12-3 or TRBV12-4 and TRBJ2-7; a weak D match, TRBD2 (6 bases). CDR3 length: 15 residues. V lost 4 bases and J 5 bases, leaving 18 bases between the germline ends. CDR3: CASSSYTSRFHEQYF. CDR3 nucleotides: TGTGCCAGCAGTTCTTATACTAGCAGGTTCCACGAGCAGTACTTC.

A few counts support this clonotype. The chain uses TRBV7-2 and TRBJ2-7, with D unresolved. Trimming took off 1 base at V and 0 bases at J, with 10 bases between the two ends. The CDR3 totals 15 residues. Germline CDR1 reads SGHTA; CDR2 reads FQGNSA. In DNA form, the CDR3 reads TGTGCCAGCAGCTTAGAACCAGCGCTCTCCTACGAGCAGTACTTC. Residues: CASSLEPALSYEQYF.

The chain couples TRBV24-1 to TRBJ2-7; 9 bases are shared with TRBD1. The V segment lost 6 bases and the J segment 2 bases; nucleotides outside the gene matches: 4. The CDR3 length is 14 residues. Per the germline V gene, CDR1 is KGHDR and CDR2 is SFDVKD. CDR3 loop: CATSSQGAAYEQYF. The DNA of the CDR3 is TGTGCCACCAGTTCACAGGGGGCGGCCTACGAGCAGTACTTC.

The chain is built from TRBV20-1 and TRBJ2-7, with D tentatively TRBD2 (6 bases). The germline V gene encodes CDR1 DFQATT and CDR2 SNEGSKA (reference sequence). The V gene lost 4 bases and the J gene lost 2 bases, with 15 bases spanning the gap. This CDR3 is built from 14 residues. The CDR3 loop is CSATGGSITYEQYF. As DNA, the CDR3 is TGCAGTGCTACCGGAGGGTCGATAACCTACGAGCAGTACTTC.

This chain uses TRBV20-1 with TRBJ2-7, with D possibly matching TRBD2 (6 bases). Trimming cost V 0 bases and J 2 bases, with 14 bases left between them. The CDR3 sequence is 15 residues long. Germline V gene data show CDR1 as DFQATT and CDR2 as SNEGSKA (reference sequence). DNA for the CDR3: TGCAGTGCTAGAGATAATAGCGGAGGAACCTACGAGCAGTACTTC. This codes for CSARDNSGGTYEQYF.

The V call is TRBV27, the J call TRBJ1-3; D gene unclear. The V gene's germline CDR1 is MNHEY and CDR2 SMNVEV (reference sequence). The CDR3 length is 14 residues. V was pared by 8 bases and J by 0 bases, with 11 bases between. CDR3 sequence: CASGAFSSGNTIYF. The DNA for the CDR3 is TGTGCCAGCGGAGCCTTTAGCTCTGGAAACACCATATATTTT.

This clonotype occurred many times. This CDR3 is CASSFWYEQYF. Written as DNA, the CDR3 is TGTGCCAGCAGTTTTTGGTACGAGCAGTACTTC. The rearrangement joins TRBV28 to TRBJ2-7; D is ambiguous. Germline CDR1 is MDHEN and CDR2 is SYDVKM. The V end lost 3 bases, the J end lost 4 bases, and 4 bases lay between the germline ends. The CDR3 runs 11 residues.

CDR3 amino acids: CAISGEGARGYTF. The CDR3, as DNA: TGTGCCATCAGTGGCGAGGGGGCAAGGGGCTACACCTTC. V is TRBV10-3 and J is TRBJ1-2; TRBD1 agrees at 7 bases. After removal of 4 bases from V and 8 bases from J, the junction contained 7 bases not matched to a gene. From germline, CDR1 is ENHRY and CDR2 SYGVKD. The CDR3 extends over 13 amino acids.

The gene calls are TRBV2 and TRBJ2-5; the D gene is possibly TRBD2 (5 bases). CDR1 is SNHLY and CDR2 is FYNNEI in the germline V gene. Trimming took 6 bases from V and 5 from J, leaving 10 bases between them. This CDR3 is 12 amino acids long. The CDR3 DNA is TGTGCCAGCAGGGAGGTTACGGAGACCCAGTACTTC. This sequence encodes CASREVTETQYF.

This clonotype was found a few times. The chain combines TRBV21-1 with TRBJ2-7; the table calls TRBD1, which could not be checked here. TRBV21-1 is a pseudogene. This CDR3 comprises 16 residues. Written as DNA, the CDR3 is TGTGCCAGCAGCGGACTACAGGGGGTCAGCTCCTACGAGCAGTACTTC. Protein: CASSGLQGVSSYEQYF.

The CDR3 here is CASSPAGGPPDTQYF. CDR3 bases: TGTGCCAGCTCACCGGCGGGAGGGCCTCCAGATACGCAGTATTTT. V and J are TRBV18 and TRBJ2-3, with 9 bases identical to TRBD2. Looked up from germline, CDR1 is KGHSH and CDR2 is LQKENI. Unmatched junction bases numbered 5, after V lost 3 bases and J lost 4 bases. The CDR3 is 15 amino acids.

This clonotype was picked up a small number of times. This chain connects TRBV29-1 to TRBJ1-4; a weak D match, TRBD1 (5 bases). This CDR3 spans 13 amino acids. The germline V gene encodes CDR1 SQVTM and CDR2 ANQGSEA. Between the trimmed V and J ends, which lost 5 bases and 3 bases, there was a span of 10 bases. The CDR3 region is CSVSLGANEKLFF. DNA of the CDR3: TGCAGCGTTTCACTGGGGGCTAATGAAAAACTGTTTTTT.

This clonotype appeared a few times. This sequence joins TRBV7-2 and TRBJ2-4; tentative D call: TRBD1 (5 bases). V was clipped by 4 bases and J by 2 bases, with 9 bases between them. This CDR3 comprises 14 residues. CDR1 is SGHTA, CDR2 FQGNSA, per germline. The CDR3 bases are TGTGCCAGCAGCTCTTCAGGGTCCAAAAACATTCAGTACTTC. Protein: CASSSSGSKNIQYF. Full variable domain (remainder filled in from reference TRBV7-2 and TRBJ2-4): GAGVSQSPSNKVTEKGKDVELRCDPISGHTALYWYRQSLGQGLEFLIYFQGNSAPDKSGLPSDRFSAERTGGSVSTLTIQRTQQEDSAVYLCASSSSGSKNIQYFGAGTRLSVL.

At least ten counts were recorded for this clonotype. This sequence joins TRBV7-9 and TRBJ2-1; D unclear. The V end was cut by 2 bases, the J end by 7 bases, with 6 bases between. CDR1 is SEHNR, CDR2 FQNEAQ, per germline (reference sequence). The CDR3 sequence is 12 residues long. CDR3 loop: CASSLPGNEQFF. CDR3 in DNA: TGTGCCAGCAGCTTACCCGGGAATGAGCAGTTCTTC.

This clonotype was recorded a few times. The rearrangement links TRBV20-1 to TRBJ1-2; D is possibly TRBD1 (5 bases). The CDR3 totals 15 residues. Trimming removed 0 bases at V and 2 bases at J, with 13 bases between. The germline V gene encodes CDR1 DFQATT and CDR2 SNEGSKA (reference sequence). The chain's CDR3 is CSARDIVGTNYGYTF. The CDR3 nucleotides are TGCAGTGCTAGAGATATAGTCGGGACGAACTATGGCTACACCTTC.